Listed below are T cell receptor beta chains from one sample, sequenced in a study of blood T cells in healthy people across ages. TCRdb ran MiXCR on the 5' RACE reads and lists one entry per CDR3 protein. The repertoire holds 2 million or so distinct CDR3 sequences, around half seen once, with over 2% in the top ten. Sequencing input: blood. These receptors were obtained from a woman between 40 and 55 years old in good health. Both conserved end residues are part of each CDR3. D genes are given only for firm matches. Only some rows state a clone size, as once, few, many or a class for expanded clones.

j_gene,v_gene,d_gene,abundance,CDR3aa,CDR3nt
TRBJ2-1,TRBV12-3/TRBV12-4,.,.,CASSRLDRNEQFF,TGTGCCAGCAGTCGACTCGACAGAAATGAGCAGTTCTTC
TRBJ2-5,TRBV7-2,TRBD1,.,CASSPRSGGWAQYF,TGTGCCAGCAGCCCAAGATCAGGGGGCTGGGCCCAGTACTTC
TRBJ1-5,TRBV7-8,.,few,CASSLPDQPQHF,TGTGCCAGCAGCTTACCCGATCAGCCCCAGCATTTT
TRBJ2-3,TRBV6-5,.,few,CATASDRTQYF,TGTGCCACCGCATCTGACCGTACGCAGTATTTT
TRBJ1-6,TRBV6-6,TRBD1,.,CASSLRQGDSPLHF,TGTGCCAGCAGTTTAAGACAGGGGGATTCACCCCTCCACTTT
TRBJ2-3,TRBV6-2/TRBV6-3,TRBD1,.,CASSCQGADTDTQYF,TGTGCCAGCAGTTGCCAGGGGGCGGACACAGATACGCAGTATTTT
TRBJ2-1,TRBV5-1,TRBD1,.,CARSPNSGTVFYNEQFF,TGCGCCCGCAGCCCCAACTCCGGGACAGTCTTTTACAATGAGCAGTTCTTC
TRBJ1-1,TRBV2,.,.,CATPRGMNTEAFF,TGTGCCACCCCAAGGGGGATGAACACTGAAGCTTTCTTT
TRBJ2-7,TRBV25-1,.,.,CASSEQVRFADGQYF,TGTGCCAGCAGTGAACAGGTTCGGTTTGCGGACGGGCAGTACTTC
TRBJ2-7,TRBV28,.,few,CASIGRGPGSHEQYF,TGTGCCAGCATCGGGAGGGGGCCTGGTAGCCACGAGCAGTACTTC
TRBJ2-7,TRBV5-6,.,.,CASSLGRRAVEQYF,TGTGCCAGCAGCTTGGGCAGAAGGGCGGTCGAGCAGTACTTC
TRBJ1-2,TRBV6-6,TRBD1,.,CASSPRDRHTYGYTF,TGTGCCAGCAGTCCCCGGGACAGACACACCTATGGCTACACCTTC
TRBJ2-1,TRBV6-5,.,few,CASGKQTYNEQFF,TGTGCCAGCGGAAAACAGACTTACAATGAGCAGTTCTTC
TRBJ2-5,TRBV15,TRBD1,.,CATSPGTGQETQYF,TGTGCCACCAGCCCAGGGACAGGCCAAGAGACCCAGTACTTC
TRBJ2-4,TRBV24-1,TRBD2,.,CATSDPGGVKNIQYF,TGTGCCACCAGTGATCCCGGGGGGGTCAAAAACATTCAGTACTTC
TRBJ2-7,TRBV28,.,.,CASSPKADYEQYF,TGTGCCAGCAGTCCTAAGGCAGACTACGAGCAGTACTTC
TRBJ2-1,TRBV18,TRBD1,once,CASSMRQGAYEQFF,TGTGCCAGCTCGATGAGACAGGGGGCCTATGAGCAGTTCTTC
TRBJ1-1,TRBV7-2,TRBD1,.,CASSLRGQGARTEAFF,TGTGCCAGCAGCTTAAGGGGACAGGGGGCGAGAACTGAAGCTTTCTTT
TRBJ2-1,TRBV10-3,.,few,CAISDGGRGNNEQFF,TGTGCCATCAGTGATGGGGGACGGGGAAACAATGAGCAGTTCTTC
TRBJ2-7,TRBV20-1,.,.,CSAEEGTYEQYF,TGCAGTGCCGAGGAGGGAACGTACGAGCAGTACTTC
TRBJ1-6,TRBV27,.,.,CASSAAGGSSYNSPLHF,TGTGCCAGCAGCGCCGCCGGGGGCAGCTCCTATAATTCACCCCTCCACTTT
TRBJ2-1,TRBV24-1,TRBD2,.,CATSGQLAGGLSEQFF,TGTGCCACCAGTGGCCAGCTAGCGGGGGGGCTGAGTGAGCAGTTCTTC
TRBJ2-3,TRBV3-1,.,.,CASTVGATDTQYF,TGTGCCAGCACCGTGGGGGCCACAGATACGCAGTATTTT
TRBJ2-3,TRBV4-1,.,.,CASTRVGADTRYF,TGCGCCAGCACGCGGGTGGGGGCAGATACGCGGTATTTT
TRBJ2-1,TRBV29-1,.,.,CSVFGTRKFF,TGCAGCGTTTTCGGGACCCGCAAGTTCTTC
TRBJ2-1,TRBV12-3/TRBV12-4,.,.,CASTMVTEQARDEQFF,TGTGCCAGCACTATGGTAACGGAGCAGGCACGAGATGAGCAGTTCTTC
TRBJ2-3,TRBV10-3,.,.,CAISEGGGKDTQYF,TGTGCCATCAGTGAGGGCGGGGGCAAGGATACGCAGTATTTT
TRBJ1-6,TRBV27,.,.,CASKGPTGGSYNSPLHF,TGTGCCAGCAAGGGGCCTACGGGGGGCTCCTATAATTCACCCCTCCACTTT
TRBJ1-6,TRBV4-2,.,few,CASSQGQTGNVLNSPLHF,TGTGCCAGTAGCCAGGGGCAAACAGGGAATGTTTTAAATTCACCCCTCCACTTT
TRBJ1-5,TRBV29-1,.,few,CSVLTGNQPQHF,TGCAGCGTTCTAACAGGGAATCAGCCCCAGCATTTT
TRBJ2-1,TRBV4-1,.,few,CASSRRQDGLFF,TGCGCCAGCAGCCGCCGACAGGATGGTCTGTTCTTC
TRBJ2-5,TRBV7-9,.,.,CASSLGQVPGTEETQYF,TGTGCCAGCAGCTTAGGTCAGGTCCCCGGAACCGAAGAGACCCAGTACTTC
TRBJ2-7,TRBV20-1,TRBD1,.,CSARRDSTYEQYF,TGCAGTGCTAGACGGGACAGTACCTACGAGCAGTACTTC